The present entry profiles one TCR beta chain with its context. Its antigen is undetermined. An input of 0.5 to 1 ug of RNA was subjected to reverse transcription using random hexamers. TCRdb fed the immunoSEQ multiplex PCR reads into MiXCR, producing one record per CDR3 protein. The sample holds 200,000 to 250,000 distinct CDR3 sequences, about 95% seen once. These data originate in a study of CD8 T cells in Susac syndrome. The T cells that were sequenced for TCR beta were CD8+ and CD4+ cells from blood. The patients with Susac syndrome were individuals who fulfilled the recently defined diagnostic criteria for disease that was either definite or probable. Overall study results and limits: The CD4+ T cell repertoires in Susac syndrome did not show any clonal expansion. Only a relatively small number of individuals were included in the TCR sequencing and HLA analysis.

The CDR3 extends over 16 amino acids. CDR1 KGHDR and CDR2 SFDVKD come from the germline V gene. V dropped 6 bases and J dropped 1 base, with 12 bases sitting between them. V and J are TRBV24-1 and TRBJ2-6; D perhaps matches TRBD2 (5 bases). This sequence originates from a human donor with Susac syndrome. The sequenced material came from CD4+ T cells from PBMCs. The CDR3 DNA is TGTGCCACCAGTTCCGATCGGGGTTCTGGGGCCAACGTCCTGACTTTC. The encoded protein is CATSSDRGSGANVLTF.